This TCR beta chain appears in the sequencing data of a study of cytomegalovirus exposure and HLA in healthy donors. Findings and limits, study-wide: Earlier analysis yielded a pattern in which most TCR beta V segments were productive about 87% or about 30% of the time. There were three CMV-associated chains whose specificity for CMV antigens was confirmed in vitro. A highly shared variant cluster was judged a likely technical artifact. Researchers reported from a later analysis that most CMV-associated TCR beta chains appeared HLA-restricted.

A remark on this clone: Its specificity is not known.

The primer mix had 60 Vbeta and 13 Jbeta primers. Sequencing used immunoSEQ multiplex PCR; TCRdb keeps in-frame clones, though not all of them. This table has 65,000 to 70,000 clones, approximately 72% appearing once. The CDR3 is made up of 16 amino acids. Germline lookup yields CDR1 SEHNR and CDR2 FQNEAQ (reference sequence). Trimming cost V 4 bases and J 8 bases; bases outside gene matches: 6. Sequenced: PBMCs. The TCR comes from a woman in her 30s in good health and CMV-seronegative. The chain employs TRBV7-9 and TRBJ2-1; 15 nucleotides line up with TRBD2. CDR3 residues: CASSSGLAGGVYEQFF. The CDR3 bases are TGTGCCAGCAGCTCGGGACTAGCGGGGGGAGTGTATGAGCAGTTCTTC.